This entry lists 28 T cell receptor beta chains sequenced from one sample in a study of blood T cell repertoires in COVID-19. TCRdb keeps only in-frame clones here, not all; method: immunoSEQ multiplex PCR. Of more than 65,000 clones listed, roughly 91% are singletons. The source material was peripheral blood. Receptors originate from a man aged 45-65 years with active COVID-19.

V gene TRBV27 combines with J gene TRBJ2-3, with D possibly TRBD2 on 6 matching bases. Germline CDR1 is MNHEY and CDR2 is SMNVEV (reference sequence). V was cut by 3 bases and J by 1 base, with 14 bases left in between. The CDR3 contains 16 residues. The CDR3 reads CASSLIPGLGTDTQYF. As DNA, the CDR3 is TGTGCCAGCAGTTTGATCCCGGGACTGGGCACAGATACGCAGTATTTT.

The chain carries TRBV9 and TRBJ2-7, with 13 bases aligning to TRBD2. The germline gives CDR1 SGDLS, CDR2 YYNGEE. CDR3 size: 14 residues. V lost 3 bases, J lost 5 bases, and 2 bases stayed unmatched. Written as DNA, the CDR3 is TGTGCCAGCAGCGCCGGGACTAGCGGGAACGAGCAGTACTTC. It translates to CASSAGTSGNEQYF.

This chain connects TRBV30 to TRBJ1-2; 9 bases map to TRBD1. The junction had 8 bases not matched to a gene; V was cut back by 5 bases and J by 4 bases. The CDR3 is 14 residues long. Germline lookup yields CDR1 GTSNPN and CDR2 SVGIG (reference sequence). CDR3 amino acids: CAWGDRERSYGYTF. The CDR3 region has the DNA TGTGCCTGGGGGGACAGGGAAAGGTCCTATGGCTACACCTTC.

V usage is TRBV4-3 and J usage is TRBJ2-5; 11 bases align to TRBD1. CDR1 and CDR2 from the germline V gene are LGHNA and YSLEER. Trimming took 3 bases from V and 5 from J; bases not matched to a gene: 5. The CDR3 is 15 amino acids. The CDR3 nucleotides read TGCGCCAGCAGCCAGGACAGGGGGCTTGAGGAGACCCAGTACTTC. Translated: CASSQDRGLEETQYF.

The chain combines TRBV28 with TRBJ1-1; perhaps TRBD1 as D (5 bases). The CDR3 extends over 15 amino acids. CDR1 and CDR2 from the germline V gene are MDHEN and SYDVKM. The germline V and J ends were trimmed by 2 bases and 0 bases, with 10 bases remaining between them. The CDR3, as DNA: TGTGCCAGCAGTTTAAGTCAGGGCGTGAACACTGAAGCTTTCTTT. This gives the protein CASSLSQGVNTEAFF.

The gene calls are TRBV11-2 and TRBJ1-6; maybe TRBD1 (6 bases). V was pared by 5 bases and J by 6 bases, with 17 bases between. The germline V gene encodes CDR1 SGHAT and CDR2 FQNNGV. The CDR3 has 16 residues. DNA for the CDR3: TGTGCCAGCAGCGCGATAACCGGGACACCTAATTCACCCCTCCACTTT. Protein sequence: CASSAITGTPNSPLHF.

The chain is built from TRBV28 and TRBJ2-7; TRBD1 matches 9 bases. The CDR3 extends over 16 amino acids. Germline CDR1 MDHEN, CDR2 SYDVKM. Trimming took 5 bases from V and 3 from J; bases not matched to a gene: 11. CDR3 loop: CASSPIFRTGDYEQYF. The CDR3 DNA sequence: TGTGCCAGCAGTCCCATTTTCCGGACAGGGGACTACGAGCAGTACTTC. Full variable domain (remainder filled in from reference TRBV28 and TRBJ2-7): DVKVTQSSRYLVKRTGEKVFLECVQDMDHENMFWYRQDPGLGLRLIYFSYDVKMKEKGDIPEGYSVSREKKERFSLILESASTNQTSMYLCASSPIFRTGDYEQYFGPGTRLTVT.

The chain links TRBV27 to TRBJ1-1; perhaps TRBD1 as D (6 bases). The CDR3 loop spans 16 amino acids. Trimming cost V 4 bases and J 0 bases, with 15 bases left between them. CDR1 is MNHEY and CDR2 is SMNVEV in the germline V gene (reference sequence). Here the CDR3 reads CASSSNYRVLNTEAFF. The CDR3, as DNA: TGTGCCAGCAGTTCGAACTACAGGGTTTTGAACACTGAAGCTTTCTTT.

This chain joins TRBV29-1 and TRBJ2-1; 7 positions agree with TRBD2. The germline CDR1 and CDR2 sequences are SQVTM and ANQGSEA. V shed 8 bases, J shed 2 bases, and the junction held 9 bases outside the gene matches. The CDR3 contains 14 residues. CDR3 sequence: CSQTAGSAYNEQFF. DNA for the CDR3: TGCAGCCAAACAGCGGGAAGTGCCTACAATGAGCAGTTCTTC.

The table lists this clone with a few counts. The genes are TRBV23-1 and TRBJ2-5, with 7 bases that match TRBD1. TRBV23-1 is recorded as an ORF, its role being uncertain. This CDR3 region has 17 residues. V shed 0 bases, J shed 4 bases, and the junction held 11 bases outside the gene matches. The CDR3 DNA follows: TGCGCCAGCAGTCAATCCGGGACAGCTAAGAAGGCAGAGACCCAGTACTTC. Amino acid sequence: CASSQSGTAKKAETQYF.

V is TRBV27 and J is TRBJ2-1; weak D call: TRBD2 (5 bases). The CDR3 runs to 15 residues. The germline V gene encodes CDR1 MNHEY and CDR2 SMNVEV (reference sequence). Trimming removed 6 bases at V and 4 bases at J, with 16 bases between. The CDR3: CASSTISAAYNEQFF. CDR3 nucleotide sequence: TGTGCCAGCAGCACGATTAGCGCTGCTTACAATGAGCAGTTCTTC.

This clone was seen more than once but under ten times. The V and J genes are TRBV5-1 and TRBJ2-3, with 8 nucleotides matching TRBD1. The trim removed 0 bases at V and 3 bases at J, leaving 6 bases unmatched. Per the germline V gene, CDR1 is SGHRS and CDR2 is YFSETQ. This CDR3 region has 16 residues. DNA of the CDR3: TGCGCCAGCAGCTTGGCCCCCCAGGGGGCAACAGATACGCAGTATTTT. Its translation: CASSLAPQGATDTQYF. Supplemented by reference TRBV5-1 and TRBJ2-3, the full variable domain reads KAGVTQTPRYLIKTRGQQVTLSCSPISGHRSVSWYQQTPGQGLQFLFEYFSETQRNKGNFPGRFSGRQFSNSRSEMNVSTLELGDSALYLCASSLAPQGATDTQYFGPGTRLTVL.

In DNA, the CDR3 is TGTGCCAGCAGCCAAAAGTCGGGAACCGGGTCTAGCGGGAACCATGAGCAGTTCTTC. Translation gives CASSQKSGTGSSGNHEQFF. This chain uses TRBV7-2 with TRBJ2-1; 9 bases agree with TRBD2. There are 19 residues in the CDR3. Trimming removed 5 bases from V and 8 bases from J; junction bases left unmatched: 22. Germline V gene data show CDR1 as SGHTA and CDR2 as FQGNSA.

The genes are TRBV2 and TRBJ2-2; D gene ambiguous. The CDR3 is 15 amino acids. Germline loops: CDR1 SNHLY, CDR2 FYNNEI. V lost 1 base, J lost 2 bases, and 8 bases lay in between. Here the CDR3 DNA reads TGTGCCAGCAGTGAAGAGAGAGCTAACACCGGGGAGCTGTTTTTT. Translation: CASSEERANTGELFF.

This rearrangement joins TRBV5-4 to TRBJ2-1; 7 bases are shared with TRBD1. J was trimmed by 0 bases and V by 3 bases; bases with no gene match: 6. Germline assignment: CDR1 SGHNT and CDR2 YYREEE (reference sequence). The CDR3 runs to 16 residues. CDR3 bases: TGTGCCAGCAGCTCACCCCGGGACAGCTCCTACAATGAGCAGTTCTTC. Translation: CASSSPRDSSYNEQFF.

The V and J genes are TRBV19 and TRBJ2-3, with 10 bases aligning to TRBD1. Trimming removed 5 bases from V and 3 bases from J; junction bases left unmatched: 8. This CDR3 contains 16 residues. In germline, CDR1 is LNHDA, CDR2 SQIVND (reference sequence). CDR3 region: CASSDGQGDRTDTQYF. The CDR3 DNA sequence: TGTGCCAGTAGTGACGGACAGGGGGATAGGACAGATACGCAGTATTTT.

The V call is TRBV7-2, the J call TRBJ2-2, with 10 nucleotides matching TRBD2. The V gene end was trimmed by 4 bases and the J gene end by 4 bases; junction bases not matched to a gene: 3. Per the germline V gene, CDR1 is SGHTA and CDR2 is FQGNSA. This CDR3 spans 15 amino acids. CDR3 in amino acids: CASSSSGSLTGELFF. The CDR3 region has the DNA TGTGCCAGCAGCTCTAGCGGGAGTCTCACCGGGGAGCTGTTTTTT.

This clone was counted once. The V gene is TRBV28, the J gene TRBJ1-4; 11 nucleotides agree with TRBD1. CDR3 length equals 16 residues. With 5 bases clipped from V and 5 bases from J, the junction kept 7 bases outside the gene matches. Germline loops: CDR1 MDHEN, CDR2 SYDVKM. Here the CDR3 reads CASSRGTGGGNEKLFF. CDR3 bases: TGTGCCAGCAGTAGAGGGACAGGGGGAGGGAATGAAAAACTGTTTTTT. Supplemented by reference TRBV28 and TRBJ1-4, the full variable domain reads DVKVTQSSRYLVKRTGEKVFLECVQDMDHENMFWYRQDPGLGLRLIYFSYDVKMKEKGDIPEGYSVSREKKERFSLILESASTNQTSMYLCASSRGTGGGNEKLFFGSGTQLSVL.

V usage is TRBV7-6 and J usage is TRBJ1-4; TRBD1 aligns across 8 bases. The CDR3 loop spans 15 amino acids. From germline, CDR1 is SGHVS and CDR2 FNYEAQ. The V gene end was trimmed by 5 bases and the J gene end by 4 bases; junction bases not matched to a gene: 6. In nucleotides, the CDR3 is TGTGCCAGCAGCCCAAGACAGGGGATTAATGAAAAACTGTTTTTT. This translates into CASSPRQGINEKLFF. The full variable domain, with the rest looked up from reference TRBV7-6 and TRBJ1-4, is GAGVSQSPRYKVTKRGQDVALRCDPISGHVSLYWYRQALGQGPEFLTYFNYEAQQDKSGLPNDRFSAERPEGSISTLTIQRTEQRDSAMYRCASSPRQGINEKLFFGSGTQLSVL.

This clone has more than one count but fewer than ten. The rearrangement uses TRBV7-3 and TRBJ2-7; D uncertain. CDR1 and CDR2 from the germline V gene are SGHTA and FQGTGA. CDR3 size: 13 residues. Trimming stripped 2 bases from V and 3 bases from J, with 8 bases between. Written as DNA, the CDR3 is TGTGCCAGCAGCTTAGGGCCTAACTACGAGCAGTACTTC. It specifies CASSLGPNYEQYF.

The rearrangement uses TRBV5-4 and TRBJ1-2; 9 positions agree with TRBD1. Germline trimming cut 2 bases from V and 4 bases from J; bases unmatched to any gene: 3. The CDR3 sequence is 14 residues long. Per the germline V gene, CDR1 is SGHNT and CDR2 is YYREEE (reference sequence). The CDR3 region has the DNA TGTGCCAGCAGCTTACAGGGGGCGTTCTATGGCTACACCTTC. This codes for CASSLQGAFYGYTF.

The V gene is TRBV6-2 or TRBV6-3, the J gene TRBJ2-3, with 7 bases identical to TRBD2. The CDR3 has 14 residues. The V segment lost 2 bases and the J segment 2 bases; nucleotides outside the gene matches: 1. Germline CDR1 reads MNHEY; CDR2 reads SVGEGT. CDR3 residues: CASSYGRATDTQYF. The CDR3 nucleotides are TGTGCCAGCAGTTACGGGAGGGCCACAGATACGCAGTATTTT.

This chain joins TRBV5-3 and TRBJ2-2; 9 positions match TRBD2. TRBV5-3 falls under the ORF class, with uncertain function. Unmatched junction bases numbered 11, after V lost 4 bases and J lost 4 bases. The CDR3 is made up of 17 amino acids. CDR3 loop: CARSRCGLATVTGELFF. The CDR3 DNA sequence: TGTGCCAGAAGCCGATGCGGACTAGCGACGGTCACCGGGGAGCTGTTTTTT.

This chain joins TRBV27 and TRBJ2-7; 10 bases align to TRBD2. The CDR3 covers 15 residues. The germline V gene has CDR1 MNHEY and CDR2 SMNVEV (reference sequence). Losses at the gene ends were 5 bases for V and 0 bases for J; bases not matched to a gene: 4. This CDR3 is CASSPSGSSSYEQYF. The CDR3 coding sequence is TGTGCCAGCAGTCCTAGCGGGAGCAGCTCCTACGAGCAGTACTTC.

This clone appeared a few times. This chain uses TRBV7-9 with TRBJ1-4; D is undetermined. Trimming removed 5 bases from V and 8 bases from J, with 15 bases in between. Germline V lookup: CDR1 SEHNR, CDR2 FQNEAQ (reference sequence). The CDR3 is made up of 14 amino acids. The CDR3 coding sequence is TGTGCCAGCAGCGGCGACAACCTTGAGGAAAAACTGTTTTTT. The encoded protein is CASSGDNLEEKLFF.

The rearrangement links TRBV2 to TRBJ2-3, with D possibly being TRBD2 (5 bases). V lost 4 bases to trimming and J lost 0 bases, with 17 bases between them. Germline lookup yields CDR1 SNHLY and CDR2 FYNNEI. There are 17 residues in the CDR3. The CDR3, as DNA: TGTGCCAGCAGTGGAAGCTACCCGGCGGGTAGCACAGATACGCAGTATTTT. Encoded protein: CASSGSYPAGSTDTQYF.

The V call is TRBV11-3, the J call TRBJ2-5; D uncertain. The V end was cut by 0 bases, the J end by 5 bases, with 7 bases between. Germline CDR1 is SGHNT and CDR2 is YENEEA. This CDR3 has 13 residues. The CDR3 sequence: CASSLESTETQYF. The CDR3 bases are TGTGCCAGCAGCTTAGAGAGCACGGAGACCCAGTACTTC.

This clone has a handful of counts. The J gene is TRBJ1-1, the V gene TRBV27, with D possibly matching TRBD1 (6 bases). The V end was cut by 5 bases, the J end by 4 bases, with 14 bases between. Looked up from germline, CDR1 is MNHEY and CDR2 is SMNVEV (reference sequence). The CDR3 is made up of 14 amino acids. DNA of the CDR3: TGTGCCAGCAGTGTCAGGGGTGTTTTCACTGAAGCTTTCTTT. Translating gives CASSVRGVFTEAFF.